This TCR beta chain was sequenced for a study of shared clonotypes between healthy human individuals. Study context: Each donor's CD4 naive and CD4 memory cells filled three plates apiece, CD8 naive two, and CD8 memory one.

The assay ran at deep level. Per the authors' pipeline: Quality scores were absent from the junction-only immunoSEQ sequences, so filtering differed. Clones were sequenced by immunoSEQ multiplex PCR, and TCRdb holds only the in-frame ones, with some missing. For V, J and clone size, that table is used; D and trimming come from the DNA. The sample records around 1.9 million clones, 80% to 95% being singletons. Findings of the study overall: Estimated clonotype richness was generally higher in naive than memory subsets.

The CDR3 consists of 18 residues. Germline V gene data show CDR1 as PRHDT and CDR2 as FYEKMQ (reference sequence). Trimming left V 2 bases short and J 0 bases short, with 17 bases between. A word on this clone: Its antigen remains unidentified.

It was CD45RO-negative cells, positively selected for CCR7, that made up naive CD8 cells, with terminally differentiated effector memory CD45RA+ cells excluded. Sequencing used naive CD8+ T cells from PBMCs. The rearrangement joins TRBV13 to TRBJ2-1; no reliable D call. The receptor comes from a man between 18 and 29 years old in good health. Some clones in this sample may be carry-over from other donors' samples. The CDR3 reads CASSLQPLHEDSYNEQFF. Written as DNA, the CDR3 is TGTGCCAGCAGCTTACAGCCCCTGCACGAGGACTCCTACAATGAGCAGTTCTTC.